This T cell receptor (beta chain) was observed in a study of blood T cell repertoires in COVID-19. At the level of the study: The analysed material was cDNA or gDNA that came from T cells, B-cell-depleted T cells, or PBMCs.

Ages ranged from about 18 to 89 years, with residence in around 24 US areas. Symptom resolution, clearance, or two negative PCRs marked the recovered donors of Cohort 3. Here immunoSEQ multiplex PCR was the method, and the copy in TCRdb shows in-frame clones only, minus some. The top ten clones hold around 1.1% of a sample with a few hundred thousand clones, roughly nine tenths of them seen once. Per the germline V gene, CDR1 is SEHNR and CDR2 is FQNEAQ (reference sequence). The CDR3 extends over 14 amino acids. J gave up 5 bases and V 4 bases, and 2 bases lay outside the gene matches. V and J are TRBV7-9 and TRBJ2-1; TRBD2 matches at 10 bases. The receptor comes from a young man who had recovered from COVID-19. The source material was PBMCs or T cells enriched from blood (not recorded which). CDR3 residues: CASSWGTSDNEQFF. The DNA of the CDR3 is TGTGCCAGCAGCTGGGGGACTAGCGACAATGAGCAGTTCTTC.